The text below deals with one T cell receptor (beta chain). Its target is not known. Clones were sequenced by immunoSEQ multiplex PCR, and TCRdb holds only the in-frame ones, with some missing. Among approximately 810,000 clones listed, 92% were seen once. CD45RO-negative CD8 cells positively selected for CCR7 made up the naive population, which excluded terminally differentiated effector memory CD45RA+ cells. Germline loops: CDR1 SGHAT, CDR2 FQNNGV. V lost 1 base, J lost 6 bases, and 3 bases stayed unmatched. The CDR3 totals 16 residues. The data are from a study of shared clonotypes between healthy human individuals. At the level of the study: With ages of 18 to 49, the donors were a couple of women and a few men. Findings and limits, study-wide: Naive subsets usually exceeded memory subsets in estimated richness.

The sample was naive CD8+ T cells sorted from blood. The chain uses TRBV11-2 and TRBJ2-2; 12 positions agree with TRBD2. The source is a man aged 25 to 40 in good health. The CDR3 region is CASSLGTSGTPGELFF. CDR3 in DNA: TGTGCCAGCAGCTTAGGGACTAGCGGGACCCCCGGGGAGCTGTTTTTT.